This record covers a single T cell receptor (beta chain). One end of the junction varies from germline; a read error may be responsible. The TCR beta CDR3 regions underwent amplification using RNA transcripts as the source. A first-round RT-PCR of the TCR CDR3 used the HTBI primer set. Each CDR3 protein gets one entry after TCRdb re-called the multiplex PCR reads with MiXCR. The data show 620,000 or so distinct CDR3 sequences, about 14% seen once. The CDR3 totals 16 residues. The V gene's germline CDR1 is MDHEN and CDR2 SYDVKM. The source of the sample is a study of T cells in Graves' hyperthyroidism and ophthalmopathy.

The sequenced material came from blood. This chain links TRBV28 with TRBJ2-7; D may be TRBD1 (6 bases). This receptor was taken from a woman between 45 and 65 years old with Graves' ophthalmopathy. In DNA, the CDR3 is TGTGCCAGCAGTTTACCCAATACAGGGATGGGATACGGGCAGTACTTC. Amino acids: CASSLPNTGMGYGQYF.